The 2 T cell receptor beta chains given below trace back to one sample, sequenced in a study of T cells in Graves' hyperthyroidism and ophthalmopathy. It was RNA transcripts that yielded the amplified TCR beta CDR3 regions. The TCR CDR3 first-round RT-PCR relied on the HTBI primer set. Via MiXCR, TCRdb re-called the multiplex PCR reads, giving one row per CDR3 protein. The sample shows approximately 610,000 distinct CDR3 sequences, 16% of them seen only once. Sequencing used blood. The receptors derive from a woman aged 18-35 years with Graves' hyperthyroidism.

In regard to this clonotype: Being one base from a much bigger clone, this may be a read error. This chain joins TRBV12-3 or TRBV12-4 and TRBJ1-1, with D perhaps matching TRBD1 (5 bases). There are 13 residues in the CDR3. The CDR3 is CASSRIGQNETFF. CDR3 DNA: TGTGCCAGCAGCCGAATCGGACAAAATGAAACTTTCTTT.

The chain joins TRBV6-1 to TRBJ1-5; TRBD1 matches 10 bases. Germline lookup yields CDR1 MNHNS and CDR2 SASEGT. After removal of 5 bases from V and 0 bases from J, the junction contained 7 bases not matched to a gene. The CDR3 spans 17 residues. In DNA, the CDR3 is TGTGCCAGCAGTTCGACAGGGGGCGGTAGTAGCAATCAGCCCCAGCATTTT. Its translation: CASSSTGGGSSNQPQHF.